These T cell receptor beta chains were read from a single sample in a study of T-cell memory formation after mild COVID-19. TCRdb passed the 5' RACE reads through MiXCR, listing each CDR3 protein once. The table records some 250,000 distinct CDR3 sequences, more than 8% of them present only once. The sample consisted of PBMCs or a T cell subset sorted from them (not recorded which). The receptors were gathered from a man between 18 and 29 years old who had mild COVID-19 (a few samples of this study predate the infection). Cell type and time point are not known. Both conserved end residues are part of each CDR3. The D gene is left open where the match is weak. Rows give clone size only sometimes, using once, few, many, or a class for an expanded clone.

TRBJ2-3,14,TRBD2,many,TRBV2,TGTGCCAGCCGTAGCGGGGGGGACACAGATACGCAGTATTTT,CASRSGGDTDTQYF
TRBJ1-1,13,-,few,TRBV19,TGTGCCAGTGGGAAAGGGAAAAACACTGAAGCTTTCTTT,CASGKGKNTEAFF
TRBJ1-5,15,-,few,TRBV7-9,TGTGCCAGCAGCTTAGGTCAGGGTGGAGTTCAGCCCCAGCATTTT,CASSLGQGGVQPQHF
TRBJ2-3,15,TRBD2,-,TRBV9,TGTGCCAGCAGTACTAGCGGGGTGGGCACAGATACGCAGTATTTT,CASSTSGVGTDTQYF
TRBJ1-1,13,-,few,TRBV3-1,TGTGCCAGCAGCCGTCACCGGGAGGCTGAAGCTTTCTTT,CASSRHREAEAFF
TRBJ2-1,10,-,few,TRBV12-3/TRBV12-4,TGTGCCAGCGTGTCGAATGAGCAGTTCTTC,CASVSNEQFF
TRBJ2-1,17,TRBD2,-,TRBV11-3,TGTGCCAGCAGCTTAGGGGTTGAGCGGGGGGTTTACAATGAGCAGTTCTTC,CASSLGVERGVYNEQFF
TRBJ1-2,16,-,-,TRBV7-9,TGTGCCAGCAGCTTAGGTGTGTGGACACCAAACTATGGCTACACCTTC,CASSLGVWTPNYGYTF
TRBJ2-1,15,-,-,TRBV28,TGTGCCAGCAAACCCCGGGACCTCTTATTGCATGAGCAGTTCTTC,CASKPRDLLLHEQFF
TRBJ2-3,14,-,many,TRBV7-9,TGTGCCAGCAGCCGACCTATTAGCACAGATACGCAGTATTTT,CASSRPISTDTQYF
TRBJ2-7,13,-,few,TRBV4-1,TGCGCCAGCAGCCAAGAACCTCAGTACGAGCAGTACTTC,CASSQEPQYEQYF
TRBJ1-2,15,-,few,TRBV6-1,TGTGCCAGCAGTCCCCGGGACGGAAATAACTATGGCTACACCTTC,CASSPRDGNNYGYTF
TRBJ2-7,12,-,-,TRBV29-1,TGCAGCGCGGAGGGTCAAGCCTACGAGCAGTACTTC,CSAEGQAYEQYF
TRBJ1-3,16,-,few,TRBV7-2,TGTGCCAGCAGCTTACAGACCGTGAGCTCTGGAAACACCATATATTTT,CASSLQTVSSGNTIYF
TRBJ1-1,12,-,-,TRBV7-2,TGTGCCAGCAGTCAAATCGGCCCCCACACTTTCTTT,CASSQIGPHTFF
TRBJ1-1,16,-,few,TRBV20-1,TGCAGTGCTAGAGATCCGCGAGGGCAGGGTGGTACTGAAGCTTTCTTT,CSARDPRGQGGTEAFF
TRBJ2-5,14,-,-,TRBV7-9,TGTGCCAGCGGACGAGGTAGCGGTGAAGAGACCCAGTACTTC,CASGRGSGEETQYF
TRBJ1-1,16,TRBD1,many,TRBV3-1,TGTGCCAGCAGCCGAAACGAACAAGACAGGGGTGGTGAAGCTTTCTTT,CASSRNEQDRGGEAFF
TRBJ1-6,17,-,once,TRBV5-1,TGCGCCAGCAGCTTGGGGGGGTATGCCCCGTCTAATTCACCCCTCCACTTT,CASSLGGYAPSNSPLHF
TRBJ2-2,17,TRBD1,few,TRBV11-3,TGTGCCAGCAGCTCTATTCCCGGGACAGGGGGCTCCGGGGAGCTGTTTTTT,CASSSIPGTGGSGELFF
TRBJ2-2,16,TRBD2,few,TRBV12-5,TGTGCTAGTGGCCTACTCGCGGGGGAAAACACCGGGGAGCTGTTTTTT,CASGLLAGENTGELFF
TRBJ1-1,15,TRBD1,-,TRBV6-5,TGTGCCAGCAGTTACCACGGGACAGAAGGGGGTGAAGCTTTCTTT,CASSYHGTEGGEAFF
TRBJ1-1,11,TRBD1,many,TRBV30,TGTGCCTGGGGACAGGGGATGAGTGCTTTCTTT,CAWGQGMSAFF
TRBJ1-2,15,-,few,TRBV4-1,TGCGCCAGCAGCCAAGGGCCAGATACTAACTATGGCTACACCTTC,CASSQGPDTNYGYTF
TRBJ2-4,13,-,few,TRBV2,TGTGCCAGCAGTGCGGGGTACCCCCCCATTCAGTACTTC,CASSAGYPPIQYF
TRBJ2-7,16,-,-,TRBV5-1,TGCGCCAGCAGCTTGGAGGGATGGGGGGCGGTTTACGAGCAGTACTTC,CASSLEGWGAVYEQYF
TRBJ2-5,12,-,few,TRBV9,TGTGCCAGCTCGGGACGGAGAGAGACCCAGTACTTC,CASSGRRETQYF
TRBJ2-3,12,-,-,TRBV20-1,TGCAGTGCTAGCGACGACACAGATACGCAGTATTTT,CSASDDTDTQYF
TRBJ1-1,13,TRBD1,-,TRBV6-2/TRBV6-3,TGTGCCAGCAGTTACACAGGGGGCACTGAAGCTTTCTTT,CASSYTGGTEAFF
TRBJ2-6,14,-,-,TRBV10-2,TGCGCCAGCAGGGGGGCGCAAGGGGCCAACGTCCTGACTTTC,CASRGAQGANVLTF
TRBJ2-7,15,-,many,TRBV20-1,TGCAGTGCTCGGGACCAACAAAGGAACTCCTACGAGCAGTACTTC,CSARDQQRNSYEQYF
TRBJ2-7,13,-,-,TRBV7-7,TGTGCCAGCAGCCCGGGACTCTCCTACGAGCAGTACTTC,CASSPGLSYEQYF
TRBJ2-2,14,-,many,TRBV5-4,TGTGCCGGGTCTAGCGTTGACGGCACCGGGGAGCTGTTTTTT,CAGSSVDGTGELFF
TRBJ2-1,17,-,many,TRBV5-1,TGCGCCAGCAGCCCCCGGGGAATAGGCAGCTCCTACAATGAGCAGTTCTTC,CASSPRGIGSSYNEQFF
TRBJ2-2,15,-,few,TRBV5-4,TGTGCCAGCAGCTTGGACGGCAGGGGTGGCGGGGAGCTGTTTTTT,CASSLDGRGGGELFF
TRBJ2-1,13,-,-,TRBV12-3/TRBV12-4,TGTGCCAGCACCCCTGCGCTCTACAATGAGCAGTTCTTC,CASTPALYNEQFF
TRBJ2-5,15,TRBD1,few,TRBV7-6,TGTGCCAGCAGCCTAGGGACAGGGGTACAAGAGACCCAGTACTTC,CASSLGTGVQETQYF
TRBJ1-1,14,-,many,TRBV5-1,TGCGCCAGCAGCTTGGCCCCAGGGACCACTGAAGCTTTCTTT,CASSLAPGTTEAFF
TRBJ1-6,21,-,-,TRBV24-1,TGTGCCACCAGTGATTCCTTGGCCGCTCTTACTGTCAGCATCCATAATTCACCCCTCCACTTT,CATSDSLAALTVSIHNSPLHF
TRBJ1-5,14,-,few,TRBV12-3/TRBV12-4,TGTGCCAGCCGCTTAAGGGGGATCAATCAGCCCCAGCATTTT,CASRLRGINQPQHF